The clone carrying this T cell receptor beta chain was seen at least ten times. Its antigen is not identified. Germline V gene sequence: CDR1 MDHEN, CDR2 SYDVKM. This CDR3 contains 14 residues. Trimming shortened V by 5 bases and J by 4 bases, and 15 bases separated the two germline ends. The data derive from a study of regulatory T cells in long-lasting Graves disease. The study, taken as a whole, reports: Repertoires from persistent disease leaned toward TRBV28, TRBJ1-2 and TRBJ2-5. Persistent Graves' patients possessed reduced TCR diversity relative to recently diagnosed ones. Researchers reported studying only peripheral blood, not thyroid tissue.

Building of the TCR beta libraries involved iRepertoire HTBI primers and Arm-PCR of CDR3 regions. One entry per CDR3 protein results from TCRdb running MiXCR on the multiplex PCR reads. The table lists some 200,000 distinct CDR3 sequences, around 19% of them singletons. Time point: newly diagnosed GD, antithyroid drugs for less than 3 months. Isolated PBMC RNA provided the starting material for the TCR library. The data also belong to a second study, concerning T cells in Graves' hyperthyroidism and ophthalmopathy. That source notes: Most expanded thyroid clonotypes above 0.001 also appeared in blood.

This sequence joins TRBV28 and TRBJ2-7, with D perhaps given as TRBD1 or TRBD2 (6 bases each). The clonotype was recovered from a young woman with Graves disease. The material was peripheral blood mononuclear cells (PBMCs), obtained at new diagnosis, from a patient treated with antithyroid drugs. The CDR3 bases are TGTGCCAGCAGTCCCGCCTGGGGGGCGTACGAGCAGTACTTC. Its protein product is CASSPAWGAYEQYF.